A single sample gave rise to the 11 T cell receptor beta chains below, sequenced in a study of T cell clonality in common variable immunodeficiency. Broader study findings: Common variable immunodeficiency TCR beta sequences reportedly had fewer deletions and N-nucleotide insertions.

Using immunoSEQ multiplex PCR, the repertoire was profiled, and TCRdb retains in-frame clones only, with some absent. The specimen has approximately 18,000 clones, none found just once. Antigens of these TCRs are unknown. Sequencing was done on a sample of peripheral blood mononuclear cells. These receptors came from a human donor with common variable immunodeficiency.

In its sample, this clone was seen many times. The CDR3 end lies 3 residues beyond the end of the read and is filled in from the germline J gene. The chain has TRBV28 and TRBJ2-7, with D unclear. The CDR3 runs 13 residues. The ends were cut back, 3 bases at V and 3 bases at J, with 9 bases in the middle. Germline loops: CDR1 MDHEN, CDR2 SYDVKM. The CDR3 loop reads CASSLASYYEQYF. Partial CDR3 DNA: TGTGCCAGCAGTTTGGCTAGTTACTACGAG.

This clone has a handful of counts. Read sequence stops 3 residues before the CDR3 end, and the germline J gene provides the missing end. The chain combines TRBV7-3 with TRBJ2-5, with D possibly being TRBD2 (5 bases). CDR1 and CDR2 from the germline V gene are SGHTA and FQGTGA. The CDR3 contains 13 residues. Trimming left V 1 base short and J 4 bases short, with 7 bases between. The covered CDR3 bases are TGTGCCAGCAGCTTAAACGGGGTAGAGACC. As protein: CASSLNGVET. The whole CDR3 is CASSLNGVETQYF.

As concerns this clone: The observed sequence ends 3 residues before the CDR3 terminus, with the missing tail filled in from the germline J gene. The chain couples TRBV2 to TRBJ1-2; 8 nucleotides match TRBD1. This CDR3 has 15 amino acids. Germline trimming cut 9 bases from V and 3 bases from J; bases unmatched to any gene: 12. Germline-derived CDR1 and CDR2 are SNHLY and FYNNEI. CDR3 loop: CARERTGGSDYGYTF. The CDR3 bases that were read are TGTGCCAGGGAGAGAACAGGGGGTTCTGACTATGGC.

This clone has a handful of counts. The sequenced fragment ends 3 residues before the CDR3 boundary, so the rest is inferred from the germline J gene. The genes are TRBV7-2 and TRBJ1-2; D unresolved. This CDR3 contains 14 residues. Germline values: CDR1 SGHTA, CDR2 FQGNSA. Deletions cut 5 bases from V and 5 bases from J, with 15 bases between. This CDR3 is CASSPYQASYGYTF. CDR3 DNA (partial): TGTGCCAGCAGCCCCTATCAGGCGAGTTATGGC.

In its sample, this clone was seen a few times. The read falls 3 residues short of the CDR3 end, and the missing part is taken from the germline J gene. The V gene is TRBV20-1, the J gene TRBJ1-1, with 7 bases identical to TRBD1. J was trimmed by 5 bases and V by 1 base; bases with no gene match: 10. CDR1 is DFQATT and CDR2 is SNEGSKA in the germline V gene (reference sequence). This CDR3 region has 15 residues. CDR3 bases read: TGCAGTGCTAGAGGTCACAGGGGCTGGGAAACTGAA. Its protein product is CSARGHRGWETE. In full, the CDR3 is CSARGHRGWETEAFF.

This clone was counted only a few times. Sequencing ends 3 residues short of the CDR3 end; the germline J gene provides the rest. The chain carries TRBV6-2 or TRBV6-3 and TRBJ2-5; possible D gene TRBD1, 6 bases. The CDR3 extends over 14 amino acids. Between the trimmed V and J ends, which lost 8 bases and 4 bases, there was a span of 17 bases. CDR1 is MNHEY, CDR2 SVGEGT, per germline. The chain's CDR3 is CASLRTQGGETQYF. The sequenced part of the CDR3 DNA is TGTGCCAGCCTGAGGACTCAAGGGGGAGAGACC.

This CDR3 reads CASSYRLAGFSFDEQFF. CDR3 bases read: TGCGCCAGCAGTTACCGACTAGCGGGATTTAGCTTCGATGAG. The chain recombines TRBV5-1 with TRBJ2-1; 11 bases are a match to TRBD2. The CDR3 is cut off 3 residues early in the read; its end comes from the germline J gene. This CDR3 has 17 residues. The V gene end was trimmed by 5 bases and the J gene end by 8 bases; junction bases not matched to a gene: 15. Germline assignment: CDR1 SGHRS and CDR2 YFSETQ.

This clone came up a few times. Read sequence stops 3 residues before the CDR3 end, and the germline J gene provides the missing end. V is TRBV19 and J is TRBJ2-7, with a possible D match to TRBD1 (5 bases). Deletions cut 5 bases from V and 2 bases from J, with 13 bases between. The CDR3 runs 14 residues. Germline loops: CDR1 LNHDA, CDR2 SQIVND (reference sequence). CDR3 amino acids: CASSPSPGTYEQYF. CDR3 DNA (partial): TGTGCCAGTAGTCCCTCCCCAGGGACCTACGAG.

A few counts support this clone. The read terminates 3 residues ahead of where the CDR3 ends, so the germline J gene completes it. The genes are TRBV5-3 and TRBJ2-5; 8 bases fit TRBD2. TRBV5-3 is assigned to the ORF class and has an uncertain function. The CDR3 extends over 17 amino acids. The trim removed 1 base at V and 1 base at J, leaving 9 bases unmatched. The covered CDR3 bases are TGTGCCAGAAGCTTGCCGGGAGGGGTTGGATTCCAAGAGACC. Translating it yields CARSLPGGVGFQET. In full, the CDR3 reads CARSLPGGVGFQETQYF.

This clone was counted a few times. From the germline J gene comes the end of the CDR3, since the read stops 3 residues before it. The chain has TRBV30 and TRBJ1-2, with D possibly being TRBD1 (5 bases). The CDR3 totals 14 residues. With 0 bases removed from V and 1 base from J, the gap between germline ends came to 9 bases. Germline lookup yields CDR1 GTSNPN and CDR2 SVGIG (reference sequence). Partial CDR3 DNA: TGTGCCTGGAGTGTGGGACTAATTAACTATGGC. It specifies CAWSVGLINYG. From start to end, the CDR3 is CAWSVGLINYGYTF.

As concerns this clone: The read halts 3 residues ahead of the CDR3 end, with the missing end drawn from the germline J gene. The chain recombines TRBV6-2 or TRBV6-3 with TRBJ1-5; possible D gene TRBD1, 6 bases. Trimming shortened V by 5 bases and J by 4 bases, and 9 bases separated the two germline ends. CDR1 is MNHEY, CDR2 SVGEGT, per germline. CDR3 length equals 13 residues. CDR3 bases read: TGTGCCAGCAGTGACAGGCAGAATCAGCCC. Its translation is CASSDRQNQP. The whole CDR3 sequence reads CASSDRQNQPQHF.